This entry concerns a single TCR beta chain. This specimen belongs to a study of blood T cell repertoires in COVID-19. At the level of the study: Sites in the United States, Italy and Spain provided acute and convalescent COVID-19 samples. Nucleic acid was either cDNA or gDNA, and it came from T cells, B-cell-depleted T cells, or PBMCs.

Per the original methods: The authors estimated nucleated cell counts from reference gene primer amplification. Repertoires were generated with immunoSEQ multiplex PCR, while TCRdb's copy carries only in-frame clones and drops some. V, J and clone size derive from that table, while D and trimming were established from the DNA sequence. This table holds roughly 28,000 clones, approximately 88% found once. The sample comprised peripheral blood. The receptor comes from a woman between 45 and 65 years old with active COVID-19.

The CDR3 protein is CASSPLGDRGHEQFF. In DNA, the CDR3 is TGTGCCAGCAGCCCATTAGGGGACAGGGGGCACGAGCAGTTCTTC. The genes are TRBV21-1 and TRBJ2-1; whether TRBD1, the table's D call, matches the DNA was not checked. TRBV21-1 constitutes a pseudogene. The CDR3 extends over 15 amino acids.